The source of this TCR beta chain is a study of T cell responses to AZD1222 COVID-19 vaccine. Regarding the study as a whole: Regions left unmutated in variants are reportedly the target of nearly half of spike-specific TCRs. Seropositive at baseline were only a handful of AZD1222 recipients. Spike as a whole was targeted by vaccine-associated CD4 TCRs, dominant at 160-218 and 743-854.

Notes on this clone: Its antigen is still unknown. One end of the junction varies from germline; a read error may be responsible.

The table came from immunoSEQ multiplex PCR; TCRdb's copy has only in-frame clones and leaves some out. Seen here are 150,000 to 200,000 clones, around nine tenths observed once, and the top ten hold about 2.5%. This CDR3 spans 14 amino acids. The germline gives CDR1 MNHNS, CDR2 SASEGT. The sample consisted of peripheral blood, taken on day 0 of AZD1222 vaccination. The receptor comes from an adult in good health. The chain couples TRBV6-1 to TRBJ2-7; tentatively, D is TRBD1 (6 bases). The DNA for the CDR3 is TGTGCCAGCAGCGAAGCGAGGACAGTTTACGAGCAGTACTTC. This gives the protein CASSEARTVYEQYF.